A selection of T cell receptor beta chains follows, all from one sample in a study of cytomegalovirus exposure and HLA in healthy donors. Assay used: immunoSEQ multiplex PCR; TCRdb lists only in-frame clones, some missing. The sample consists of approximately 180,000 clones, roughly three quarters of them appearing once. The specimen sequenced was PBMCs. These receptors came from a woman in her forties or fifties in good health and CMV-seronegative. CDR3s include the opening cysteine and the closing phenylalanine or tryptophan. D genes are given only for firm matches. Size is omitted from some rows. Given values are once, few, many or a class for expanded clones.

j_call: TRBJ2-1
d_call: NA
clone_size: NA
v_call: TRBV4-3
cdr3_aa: CASSQEKGQRYNEQFF
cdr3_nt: TGCGCCAGCAGCCAAGAAAAAGGCCAGCGGTACAATGAGCAGTTCTTC

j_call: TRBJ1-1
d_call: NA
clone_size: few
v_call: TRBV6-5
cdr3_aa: CASRGPNTEAFF
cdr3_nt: TGTGCCAGCAGGGGGCCGAACACTGAAGCTTTCTTT

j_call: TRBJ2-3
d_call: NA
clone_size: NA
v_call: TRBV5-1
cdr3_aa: CASSLRGNTDTQYF
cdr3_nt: TGCGCCAGCAGCTTGAGGGGGAACACAGATACGCAGTATTTT

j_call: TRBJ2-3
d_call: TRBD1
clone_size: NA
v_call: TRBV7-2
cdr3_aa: CASSFDRVPDTQYF
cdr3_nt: TGTGCCAGCAGCTTCGACAGGGTGCCAGATACGCAGTATTTT

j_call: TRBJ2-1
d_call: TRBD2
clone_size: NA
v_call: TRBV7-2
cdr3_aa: CASSSGLAGGLEQFF
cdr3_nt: TGTGCCAGCAGCTCCGGACTAGCGGGAGGTCTTGAGCAGTTCTTC

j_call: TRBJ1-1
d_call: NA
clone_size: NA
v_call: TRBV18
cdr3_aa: CASSPGGGVGFF
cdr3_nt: TGTGCCAGCTCACCAGGTGGAGGTGTTGGTTTCTTT

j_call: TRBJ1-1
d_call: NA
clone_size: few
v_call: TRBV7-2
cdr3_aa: CASSLESGRNTEAFF
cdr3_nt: TGTGCCAGCAGCTTAGAGTCAGGGCGGAACACTGAAGCTTTCTTT

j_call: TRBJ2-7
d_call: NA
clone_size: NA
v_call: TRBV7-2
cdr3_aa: CASSPPTRRVSSYEQYF
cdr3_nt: TGTGCCAGCAGCCCTCCTACCAGGAGGGTGTCCTCCTACGAGCAGTACTTC

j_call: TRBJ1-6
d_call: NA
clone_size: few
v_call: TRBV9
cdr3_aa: CASSVAGLNSPLHF
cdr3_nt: TGTGCCAGCAGCGTAGCGGGTCTTAATTCACCCCTCCACTTT

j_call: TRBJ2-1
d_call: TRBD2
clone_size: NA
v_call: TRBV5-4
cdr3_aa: CASSLLILAGGYNEQFF
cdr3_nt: TGTGCCAGCAGCCTCCTTATACTAGCGGGGGGATACAATGAGCAGTTCTTC

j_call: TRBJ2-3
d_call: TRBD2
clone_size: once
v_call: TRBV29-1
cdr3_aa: CSVVGRSGGRDTQYF
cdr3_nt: TGCAGCGTTGTTGGCCGGAGCGGGGGGCGGGATACGCAGTATTTT

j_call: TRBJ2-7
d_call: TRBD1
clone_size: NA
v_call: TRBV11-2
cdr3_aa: CASSPRQGRNEQYF
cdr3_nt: TGTGCCAGCAGCCCTAGACAGGGCCGGAACGAGCAGTACTTC

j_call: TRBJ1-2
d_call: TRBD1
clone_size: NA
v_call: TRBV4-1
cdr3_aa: CASSQGWTGVGYGYTF
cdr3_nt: TGCGCCAGCAGCCAAGGGTGGACAGGGGTGGGCTATGGCTACACCTTC

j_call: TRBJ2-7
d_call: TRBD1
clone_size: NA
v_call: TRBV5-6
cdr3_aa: CASSLSGQGFHEQYF
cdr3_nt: TGTGCCAGCAGCTTGTCCGGACAGGGTTTCCACGAGCAGTACTTC